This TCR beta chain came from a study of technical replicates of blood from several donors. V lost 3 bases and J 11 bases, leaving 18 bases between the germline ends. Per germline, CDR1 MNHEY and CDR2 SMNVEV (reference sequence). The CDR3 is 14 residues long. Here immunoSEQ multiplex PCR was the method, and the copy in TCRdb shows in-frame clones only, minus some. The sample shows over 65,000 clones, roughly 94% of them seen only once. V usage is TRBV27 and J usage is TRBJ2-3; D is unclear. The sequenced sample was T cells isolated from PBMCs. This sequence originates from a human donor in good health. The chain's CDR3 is CASSLPPPLVRQYF. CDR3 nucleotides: TGTGCCAGCAGTTTGCCTCCTCCGTTGGTGAGGCAGTATTTT.